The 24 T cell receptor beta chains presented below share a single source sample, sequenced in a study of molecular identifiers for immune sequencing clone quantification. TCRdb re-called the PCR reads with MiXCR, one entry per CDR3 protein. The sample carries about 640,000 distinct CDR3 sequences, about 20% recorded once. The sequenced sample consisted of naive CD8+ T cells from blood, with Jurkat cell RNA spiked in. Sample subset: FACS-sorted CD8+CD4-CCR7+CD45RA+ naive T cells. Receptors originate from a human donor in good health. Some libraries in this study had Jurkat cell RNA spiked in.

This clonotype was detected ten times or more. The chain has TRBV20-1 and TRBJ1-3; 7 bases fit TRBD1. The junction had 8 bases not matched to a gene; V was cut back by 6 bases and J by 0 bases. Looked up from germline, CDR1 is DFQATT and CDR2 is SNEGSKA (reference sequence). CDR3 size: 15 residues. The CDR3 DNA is TGCAGTGCGCCTACAGGGGACGCCTCTGGAAACACCATATATTTT. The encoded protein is CSAPTGDASGNTIYF.

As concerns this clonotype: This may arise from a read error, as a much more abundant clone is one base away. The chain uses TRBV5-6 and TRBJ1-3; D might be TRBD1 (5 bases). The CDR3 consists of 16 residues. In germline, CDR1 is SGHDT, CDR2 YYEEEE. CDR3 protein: CASGLGQPDSGNTIYF. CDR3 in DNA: TGTGCCAGCGGCTTGGGGCAGCCGGACTCTGGAAACACCATATATTTT. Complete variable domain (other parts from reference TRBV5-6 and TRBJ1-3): DAGVTQSPTHLIKTRGQQVTLRCSPKSGHDTVSWYQQALGQGPQFIFQYYEEEERQRGNFPDRFSGHQFPNYSSELNVNALLLGDSALYLCASGLGQPDSGNTIYFGEGSWLTVV.

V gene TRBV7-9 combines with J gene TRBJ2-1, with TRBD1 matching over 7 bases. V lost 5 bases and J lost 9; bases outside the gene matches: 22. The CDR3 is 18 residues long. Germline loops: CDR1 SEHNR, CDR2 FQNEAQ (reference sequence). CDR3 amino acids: CASSARDSQFFILGEQFF. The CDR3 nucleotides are TGTGCCAGCAGCGCCCGGGACAGTCAATTCTTCATTTTGGGTGAGCAGTTCTTC. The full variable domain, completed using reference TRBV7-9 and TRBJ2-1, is DTGVSQNPRHKITKRGQNVTFRCDPISEHNRLYWYRQTLGQGPEFLTYFQNEAQLEKSRLLSDRFSAERPKGSFSTLEIQRTEQGDSAMYLCASSARDSQFFILGEQFFGPGTRLTVL.

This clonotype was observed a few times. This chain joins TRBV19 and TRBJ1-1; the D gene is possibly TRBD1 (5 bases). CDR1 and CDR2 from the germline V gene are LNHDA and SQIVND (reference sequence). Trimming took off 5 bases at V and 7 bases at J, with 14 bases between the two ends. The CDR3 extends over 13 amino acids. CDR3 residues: CASSSSGEGEAFF. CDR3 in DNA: TGTGCCAGTAGTTCCTCGGGGGAGGGTGAAGCTTTCTTT.

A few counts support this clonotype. CDR3 sequence: CASGESTDTQYF. In DNA form, the CDR3 reads TGTGCCTCGGGGGAGAGCACAGATACGCAGTATTTT. The V call is TRBV28, the J call TRBJ2-3; D may be TRBD2 (6 bases). The CDR3 is 12 residues long. The V gene lost 11 bases and the J gene lost 0 bases, with 9 bases spanning the gap. Per the germline V gene, CDR1 is MDHEN and CDR2 is SYDVKM.

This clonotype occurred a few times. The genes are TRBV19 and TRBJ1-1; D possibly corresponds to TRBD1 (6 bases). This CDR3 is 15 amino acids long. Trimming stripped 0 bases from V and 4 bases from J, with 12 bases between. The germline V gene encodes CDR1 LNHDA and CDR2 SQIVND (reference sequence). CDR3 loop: CASSIDPGVRTEAFF. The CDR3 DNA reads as TGTGCCAGTAGTATAGATCCAGGGGTGCGCACTGAAGCTTTCTTT.

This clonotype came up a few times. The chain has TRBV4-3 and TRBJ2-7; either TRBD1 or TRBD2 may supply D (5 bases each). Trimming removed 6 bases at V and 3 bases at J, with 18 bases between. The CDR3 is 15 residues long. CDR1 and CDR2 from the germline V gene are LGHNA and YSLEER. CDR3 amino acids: CASRRDRGQYYEQYF. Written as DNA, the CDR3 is TGCGCCAGCAGGCGAGACCGGGGCCAATACTACGAGCAGTACTTC.

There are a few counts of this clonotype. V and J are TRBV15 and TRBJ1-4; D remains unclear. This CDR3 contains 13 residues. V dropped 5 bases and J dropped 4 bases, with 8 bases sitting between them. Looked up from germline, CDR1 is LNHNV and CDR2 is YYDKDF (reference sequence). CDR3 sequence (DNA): TGTGCCACCAGCGGACGGAGTAATGAAAAACTGTTTTTT. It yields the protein CATSGRSNEKLFF.

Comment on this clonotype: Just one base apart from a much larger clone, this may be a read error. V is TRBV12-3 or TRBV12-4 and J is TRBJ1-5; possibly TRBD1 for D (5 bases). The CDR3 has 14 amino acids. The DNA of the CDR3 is TGTGCCAGCAGTCTAGACAGAAGCAATCAGCCCCAGCGTTTT. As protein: CASSLDRSNQPQRF.

The CDR3 sequence: CASSDDRSSSYNSPLHF. The CDR3 DNA follows: TGTGCCAGCAGCGACGACAGGTCCAGCTCCTATAATTCACCCCTCCACTTT. This rearrangement joins TRBV9 to TRBJ1-6; weak D call: TRBD1 (6 bases). The CDR3 spans 17 residues. Germline-derived CDR1 and CDR2 are SGDLS and YYNGEE. V dropped 3 bases and J dropped 0 bases, with 13 bases sitting between them.

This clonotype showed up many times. In DNA, the CDR3 is TGCGCCAGCAGCCCACCGGGGTACGACACTGAAGCTTTCTTT. Protein product: CASSPPGYDTEAFF. This chain connects TRBV5-1 to TRBJ1-1, with unresolved D. Trimming cost V 4 bases and J 3 bases, with 13 bases left between them. The CDR3 length is 14 residues. Germline lookup yields CDR1 SGHRS and CDR2 YFSETQ.

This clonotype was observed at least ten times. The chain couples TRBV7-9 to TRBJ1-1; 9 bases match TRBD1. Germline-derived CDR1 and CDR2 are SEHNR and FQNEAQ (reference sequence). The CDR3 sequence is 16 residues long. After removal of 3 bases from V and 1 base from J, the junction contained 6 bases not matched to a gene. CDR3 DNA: TGTGCCAGCAGCTTTTTACCGGGACAGGGGAACACTGAAGCTTTCTTT. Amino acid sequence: CASSFLPGQGNTEAFF.

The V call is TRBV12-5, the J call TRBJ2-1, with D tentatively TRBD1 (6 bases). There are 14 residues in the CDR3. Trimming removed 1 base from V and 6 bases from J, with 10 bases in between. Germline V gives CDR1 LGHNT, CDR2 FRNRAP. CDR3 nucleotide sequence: TGTGCTAGTGGTTTGGAGTGGGGGCCCAATGAGCAGTTCTTC. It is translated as CASGLEWGPNEQFF.

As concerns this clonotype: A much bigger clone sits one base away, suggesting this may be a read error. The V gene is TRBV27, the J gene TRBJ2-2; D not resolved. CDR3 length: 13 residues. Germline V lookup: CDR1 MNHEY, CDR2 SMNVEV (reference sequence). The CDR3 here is CAGSFGNTGELFF. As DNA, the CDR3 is TGTGCCGGCAGTTTTGGGAACACCGGGGAGCTGTTTTTT.

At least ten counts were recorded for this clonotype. DNA for the CDR3: TGTGCCAGCAGATCCGAAGCACGGACCTATGGCTACACCTTC. Its translation is CASRSEARTYGYTF. The V and J genes are TRBV28 and TRBJ1-2, with D uncertain. CDR1 MDHEN and CDR2 SYDVKM come from the germline V gene. V shed 6 bases and J shed 4 bases, with 15 bases lying between them. This CDR3 comprises 14 residues.

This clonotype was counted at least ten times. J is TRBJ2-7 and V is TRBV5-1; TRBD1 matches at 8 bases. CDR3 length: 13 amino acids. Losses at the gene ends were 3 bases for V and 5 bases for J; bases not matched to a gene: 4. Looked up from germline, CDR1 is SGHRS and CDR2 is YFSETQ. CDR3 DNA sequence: TGCGCCAGCAGCTCCTCGACAGGGGACGAGCAGTACTTC. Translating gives CASSSSTGDEQYF.

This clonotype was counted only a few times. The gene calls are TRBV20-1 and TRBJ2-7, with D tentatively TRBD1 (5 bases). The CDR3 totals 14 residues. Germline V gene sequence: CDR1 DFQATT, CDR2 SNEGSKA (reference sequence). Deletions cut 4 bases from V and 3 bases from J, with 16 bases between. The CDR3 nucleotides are TGCAGTGCTAAAGACAGAGAGAGCTACTACGAGCAGTACTTC. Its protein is CSAKDRESYYEQYF.

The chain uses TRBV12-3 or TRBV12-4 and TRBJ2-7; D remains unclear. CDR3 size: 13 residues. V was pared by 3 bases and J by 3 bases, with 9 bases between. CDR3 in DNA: TGTGCCAGCAGTTTCGAACTGAACTACGAGCAGTACTTC. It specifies CASSFELNYEQYF.

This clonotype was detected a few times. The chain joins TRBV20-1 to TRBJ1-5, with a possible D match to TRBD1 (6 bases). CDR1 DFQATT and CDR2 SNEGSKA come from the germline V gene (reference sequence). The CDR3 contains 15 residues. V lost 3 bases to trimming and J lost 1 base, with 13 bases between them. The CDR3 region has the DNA TGCAGTGCTAGTATGGGGGACACCAGCAATCAGCCCCAGCATTTT. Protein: CSASMGDTSNQPQHF.

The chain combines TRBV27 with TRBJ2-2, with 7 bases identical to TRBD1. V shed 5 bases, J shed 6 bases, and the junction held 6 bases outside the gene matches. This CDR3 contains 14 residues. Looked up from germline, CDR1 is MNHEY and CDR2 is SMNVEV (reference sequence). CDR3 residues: CASSQGTAAGELFF. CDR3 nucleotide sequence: TGTGCCAGCAGTCAGGGGACAGCTGCCGGGGAGCTGTTTTTT.

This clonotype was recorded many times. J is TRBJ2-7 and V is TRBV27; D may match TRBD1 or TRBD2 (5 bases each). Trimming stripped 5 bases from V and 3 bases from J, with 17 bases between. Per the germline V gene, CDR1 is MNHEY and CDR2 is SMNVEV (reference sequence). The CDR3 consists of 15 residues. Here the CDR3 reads CASSPVPGRHYEQYF. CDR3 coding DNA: TGTGCCAGCAGTCCCGTCCCGGGACGGCACTACGAGCAGTACTTC.

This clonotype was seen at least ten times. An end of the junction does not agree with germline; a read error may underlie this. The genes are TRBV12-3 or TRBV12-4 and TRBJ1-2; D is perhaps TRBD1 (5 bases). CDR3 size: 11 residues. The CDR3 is CASSLGGLSSF. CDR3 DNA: TGTGCCAGCAGTTTAGGGGGGTTGAGTTCCTTC.

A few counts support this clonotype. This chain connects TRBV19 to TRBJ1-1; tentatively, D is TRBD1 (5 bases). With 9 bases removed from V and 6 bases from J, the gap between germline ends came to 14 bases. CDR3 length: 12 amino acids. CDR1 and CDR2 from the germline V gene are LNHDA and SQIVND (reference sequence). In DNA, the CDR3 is TGTGCCAGCCAGGGAGTAACTTCTGAAGCTTTCTTT. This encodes CASQGVTSEAFF.

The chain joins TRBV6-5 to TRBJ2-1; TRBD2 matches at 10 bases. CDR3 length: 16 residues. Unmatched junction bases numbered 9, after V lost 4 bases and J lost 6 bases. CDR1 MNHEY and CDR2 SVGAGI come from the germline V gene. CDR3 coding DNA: TGTGCCAGCAGTTCCACCCTAGCGGGAGCCCCCAATGAGCAGTTCTTC. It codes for CASSSTLAGAPNEQFF.